The sequence of this T cell receptor (beta chain) was determined in a study of regulatory T cells in long-lasting Graves disease. Overall study results and limits: Persistent patients shared more public clonotypes (around 2,500) than newly diagnosed patients (about 970). Those with persistent Graves' had less TCR diversity than newly diagnosed patients.

Arm-PCR of CDR3 regions with iRepertoire HTBI primers generated TCR beta libraries. In the original workflow: Identified across the samples were 62 TRBV segments and over twelve TRBJ segments. A single record per CDR3 protein comes from TCRdb applying MiXCR to the multiplex PCR reads. The V and J calls follow TCRdb's processing rather than the paper's. The sample yields about 470,000 distinct CDR3 sequences, about a fifth seen once. Note on this clonotype: Its antigen remains unidentified. This may come from a read error, since a much larger clone is one base off.

The CDR3 is 16 amino acids. From germline, CDR1 is SGHTA and CDR2 FQGNSA. Time point reported: persistent/refractory GD, antithyroid drugs over 5 years with positive TRAb. The authors made the TCR library using RNA they extracted from PBMCs. The chain couples TRBV7-2 to TRBJ2-7; TRBD2 agrees at 7 bases. Sample: peripheral blood mononuclear cells (PBMCs), taken when the disease was refractory, from a patient treated with antithyroid drugs. This TCR was recovered from a female donor with Graves disease. CDR3 loop: CASSLVGGAAAYERYF. CDR3 coding DNA: TGTGCCAGCAGCTTAGTGGGAGGGGCAGCCGCCTACGAGCGGTACTTC.